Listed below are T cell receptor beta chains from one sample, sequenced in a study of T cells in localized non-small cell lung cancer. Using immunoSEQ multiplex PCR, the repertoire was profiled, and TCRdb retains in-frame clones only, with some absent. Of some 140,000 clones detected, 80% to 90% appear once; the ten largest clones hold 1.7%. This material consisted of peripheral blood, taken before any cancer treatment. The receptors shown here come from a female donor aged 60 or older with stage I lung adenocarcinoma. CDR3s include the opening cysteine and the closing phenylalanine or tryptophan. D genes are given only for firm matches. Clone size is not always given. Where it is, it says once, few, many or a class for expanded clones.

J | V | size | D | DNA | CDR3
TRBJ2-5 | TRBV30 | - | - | TGTGCCTGGAGTGTACTCGAGGCAGAGACCCAGTACTTC | CAWSVLEAETQYF
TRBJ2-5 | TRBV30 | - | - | TGTGCCTGGAGTGTGGGAGACTATGGGAGGGAGACCCAGTACTTC | CAWSVGDYGRETQYF
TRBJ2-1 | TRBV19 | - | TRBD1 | TGTGCCAGTAGTGACCGGACAGGCTACAATGAGCAGTTCTTC | CASSDRTGYNEQFF
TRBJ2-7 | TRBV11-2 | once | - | TGTGCCAGCAGCTTACTGATAGGCGAGCAGTACTTC | CASSLLIGEQYF
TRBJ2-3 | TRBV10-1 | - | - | TGCGCCAGCAGTGACTTAACGGGCGGTGATACGCAGTATTTT | CASSDLTGGDTQYF
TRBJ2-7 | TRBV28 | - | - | TGTGCCAGCAGCCGAGCGACAGCCTACGAGCAGTACTTC | CASSRATAYEQYF
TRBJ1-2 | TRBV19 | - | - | TGTGCCACCGTTGGTATTTTAGGCCCACAAGGCTACACCTTC | CATVGILGPQGYTF
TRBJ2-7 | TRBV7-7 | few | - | TGTGCTAGCAGCTTAGAATGGGGGTCCCTCTACGAGCAGTACTTC | CASSLEWGSLYEQYF
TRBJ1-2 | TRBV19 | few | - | TGTGCCAGTAGTATTGAGAGGGGCCCCGGTGGCGGCTACACCTTC | CASSIERGPGGGYTF
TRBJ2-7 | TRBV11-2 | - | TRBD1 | TGTGCCAGCAGCTTCGGACAGGGACCCTACGAGCAGTACTTC | CASSFGQGPYEQYF
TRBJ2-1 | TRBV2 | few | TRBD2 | TGTGCCAGCAGAGTGACTAGCGGGATGAATGAGCAGTTCTTC | CASRVTSGMNEQFF
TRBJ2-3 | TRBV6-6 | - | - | TGTGCCAGCAGACCTGTCACAGATACGCAGTATTTT | CASRPVTDTQYF
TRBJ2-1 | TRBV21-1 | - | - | TGTGCCAGCAGCAAGGAAAGAGAGCAGTTCTTC | CASSKEREQFF
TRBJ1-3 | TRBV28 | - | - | TGTGCCAGCAGTCTAGTGGGAAACACCATATATTTT | CASSLVGNTIYF
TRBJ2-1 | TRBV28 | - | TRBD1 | TGTGCCAGCAGTTTGGGTCCTCGACAGGGATTGAAGAATGAGCAGTTCTTC | CASSLGPRQGLKNEQFF
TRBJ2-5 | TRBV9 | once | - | TGTGCCAGCAGCCTAGCGGCCCAGGGGGAGACCCAGTACTTC | CASSLAAQGETQYF
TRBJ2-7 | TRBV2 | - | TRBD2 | TGTGCCAGCAGCCCAGCGGGAGACCGCAACGAGCAGTACTTC | CASSPAGDRNEQYF
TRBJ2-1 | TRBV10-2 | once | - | TGCGCCAGCAGTGTCACGGACAATGAGCAGTTCTTC | CASSVTDNEQFF
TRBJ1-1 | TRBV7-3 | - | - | TGTGCCAGCAGCCCACGGGGCCTGGGAACTGAAGCTTTCTTT | CASSPRGLGTEAFF
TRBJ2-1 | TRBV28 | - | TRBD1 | TGTGCCAGCAGTTTTTGGGAACAGGGGGCAAACTTCTACAATGAGCAGTTCTTC | CASSFWEQGANFYNEQFF
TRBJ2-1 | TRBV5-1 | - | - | TGCGCCAGCAGCTTGGGCGGAAGCTCCTACAATGAGCAGTTCTTC | CASSLGGSSYNEQFF
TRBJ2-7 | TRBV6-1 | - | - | TGTGCCAGCAGTGTCGGTAAGGTTTCCTACGAGCAGTACTTC | CASSVGKVSYEQYF
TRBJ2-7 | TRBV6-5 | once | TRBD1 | TGTGCCAGCAGTTCAGGGGGCTGGGACGAGCAGTACTTC | CASSSGGWDEQYF
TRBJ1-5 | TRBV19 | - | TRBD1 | TGTGCCAGTAGACGGACAGGGGAGCAGCCCCAGCATTTT | CASRRTGEQPQHF
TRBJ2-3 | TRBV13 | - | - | TGTGCCAGCATTCCTGTGAGCACAGATACGCAGTATTTT | CASIPVSTDTQYF
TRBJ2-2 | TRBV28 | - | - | TGTGCCAGCAGTTCCCCCACCGGGGAGCTGTTTTTT | CASSSPTGELFF
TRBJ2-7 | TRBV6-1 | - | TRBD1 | TGTGCCAGCAGTGCCCATGGGGACAGGGTCTACGAGCAGTACTTC | CASSAHGDRVYEQYF
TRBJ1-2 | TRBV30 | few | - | TGTGCCCACAAAGCATGGTTAGGCTACACCTTC | CAHKAWLGYTF